The 7 T cell receptor beta chains below come from one sample, sequenced in a study of T cells in Graves' hyperthyroidism and ophthalmopathy. There were TCR beta CDR3 regions amplified from RNA transcripts. First-round RT-PCR targeting the TCR CDR3 was performed with the HTBI primer set. TCRdb fed the multiplex PCR reads into MiXCR, producing one record per CDR3 protein. The table lists about 640,000 distinct CDR3 sequences, around 21% of them singletons. What was sequenced was blood. These receptors all stem from a man aged 30 to 39 with Graves' ophthalmopathy.

This clonotype was observed at least ten times. This chain links TRBV7-9 with TRBJ1-2; 8 bases are shared with TRBD1. The length of the CDR3 is 14 residues. Germline assignment: CDR1 SEHNR and CDR2 FQNEAQ (reference sequence). Trimming removed 1 base from V and 7 bases from J; junction bases left unmatched: 5. The CDR3 is CASSLDGTGPGYTF. In nucleotides, the CDR3 is TGTGCCAGCAGCTTAGACGGGACAGGACCTGGCTACACCTTC.

This clonotype was detected only a few times. V and J are TRBV6-1 and TRBJ1-2; 7 bases are shared with TRBD1. The CDR3 runs to 14 residues. The J segment lost 8 bases and the V segment lost 3 bases, leaving 9 bases of the junction unmatched. Germline values: CDR1 MNHNS, CDR2 SASEGT. The CDR3 DNA reads as TGTGCCAGCAGTGACCGGGACAGTTATCAGGGCTACACCTTC. Its protein product is CASSDRDSYQGYTF.

The chain uses TRBV6-5 and TRBJ2-1; 9 bases line up with TRBD1. Germline trimming cut 8 bases from V and 9 bases from J; bases unmatched to any gene: 8. The CDR3 length is 13 residues. Germline assignment: CDR1 MNHEY and CDR2 SVGAGI. The CDR3 bases are TGTGCCAGCGGTTGGGGACAGGGAGGTGAGCAGTTCTTC. It codes for CASGWGQGGEQFF.

The gene calls are TRBV27 and TRBJ2-2; no definite D call. The CDR3 length is 13 residues. Per the germline V gene, CDR1 is MNHEY and CDR2 is SMNVEV (reference sequence). V lost 6 bases, J lost 6 bases, and 11 bases lay in between. The CDR3 protein is CASRRVAAGELFF. CDR3 DNA: TGTGCCAGCAGGAGAGTAGCAGCCGGGGAGCTGTTTTTT.

This clonotype was counted ten times or more. V and J are TRBV28 and TRBJ2-7; TRBD2 agrees at 7 bases. V dropped 2 bases and J dropped 2; count of bases not matched to a gene: 9. CDR1 is MDHEN, CDR2 SYDVKM, per germline. CDR3 length: 16 residues. This CDR3 is CASSLHLAALTYEQYF. CDR3 nucleotide sequence: TGTGCCAGCAGTTTACACCTAGCGGCCTTGACCTACGAGCAGTACTTC. The full variable domain, with the rest looked up from reference TRBV28 and TRBJ2-7, is DVKVTQSSRYLVKRTGEKVFLECVQDMDHENMFWYRQDPGLGLRLIYFSYDVKMKEKGDIPEGYSVSREKKERFSLILESASTNQTSMYLCASSLHLAALTYEQYFGPGTRLTVT.

The V call is TRBV11-2, the J call TRBJ2-2; D gene uncertain. Trimming cost V 1 base and J 1 base, with 10 bases left between them. Looked up from germline, CDR1 is SGHAT and CDR2 is FQNNGV. The CDR3 loop spans 16 amino acids. The CDR3 sequence: CASSLVGFLNTGELFF. The CDR3 DNA follows: TGTGCCAGCAGCTTAGTTGGTTTCTTGAACACCGGGGAGCTGTTTTTT.

The chain employs TRBV6-1 and TRBJ1-2; TRBD1 agrees at 7 bases. Germline V lookup: CDR1 MNHNS, CDR2 SASEGT. J was trimmed by 8 bases and V by 6 bases; bases with no gene match: 9. The length of the CDR3 is 13 residues. CDR3 nucleotide sequence: TGTGCCAGCAGGGAACAGGGGTTGAGGGGCTACACCTTC. It encodes CASREQGLRGYTF.